These 25 T cell receptor beta chains were all obtained from the same sample, sequenced in a study of shared clonotypes between healthy human individuals. Assay: immunoSEQ multiplex PCR; the TCRdb copy retains only in-frame clones and omits some. The table lists some 500,000 clones, roughly 85% of them singletons. Material: PBMCs. These receptors were collected from a woman between 35 and 50 years old in good health. Some clones in this sample may be carry-over from other donors' samples.

The V call is TRBV28, the J call TRBJ2-3; 7 bases are a match to TRBD1. Germline trimming cut 6 bases from V and 5 bases from J; bases unmatched to any gene: 11. The length of the CDR3 is 15 residues. The V gene's germline CDR1 is MDHEN and CDR2 SYDVKM. This CDR3 is CASSYGYRGQDTQYF. CDR3 in DNA: TGTGCCAGCAGCTATGGATACAGGGGACAAGATACGCAGTATTTT.

The chain has TRBV19 and TRBJ2-1; weak D call: TRBD2 (6 bases). This CDR3 contains 15 residues. Between the trimmed V and J ends, which lost 6 bases and 2 bases, there was a span of 14 bases. Per germline, CDR1 LNHDA and CDR2 SQIVND (reference sequence). The CDR3 nucleotides are TGTGCCAGTAGCCCGCCCGGGAGCGCCTACAATGAGCAGTTCTTC. Protein product: CASSPPGSAYNEQFF.

J is TRBJ1-4 and V is TRBV6-6, with a weak D call TRBD1 (5 bases). The CDR3 contains 13 residues. Trimming stripped 8 bases from V and 7 bases from J, with 14 bases between. Germline CDR1 MNHNY, CDR2 SVGAGI (reference sequence). CDR3 nucleotide sequence: TGTGCCAGCCTTCAGGGTGGTGGTGAAAAACTGTTTTTT. Its translation is CASLQGGGEKLFF.

This chain joins TRBV25-1 and TRBJ2-6; the D gene is possibly TRBD1 (6 bases). V was cut by 1 base and J by 3 bases, with 7 bases left in between. The CDR3 spans 15 residues. Germline lookup yields CDR1 MGHDK and CDR2 SYGVNS. The CDR3: CASSEFRGGANVLTF. The CDR3 nucleotides read TGTGCCAGCAGTGAATTCAGGGGTGGGGCCAACGTCCTGACTTTC.

This clone was counted only a few times. The chain is built from TRBV5-6 and TRBJ2-3, with unresolved D. V was cut by 4 bases and J by 4 bases, with 7 bases left in between. CDR3 length: 12 residues. Germline CDR1 is SGHDT and CDR2 is YYEEEE. The CDR3 DNA follows: TGTGCCAGCAGCCTCCTAGCAGATACGCAGTATTTT. It specifies CASSLLADTQYF.

This chain uses TRBV4-2 with TRBJ1-5; D is perhaps TRBD1 (6 bases). This CDR3 contains 17 residues. Germline V CDR1 and CDR2: LGHNA, YNFKEQ. The V and J ends lost 0 bases and 0 bases respectively, with 12 bases between them. CDR3 region: CASSQDRGTNSNQPQHF. Written as DNA, the CDR3 is TGTGCCAGCAGCCAAGATAGGGGGACAAATAGCAATCAGCCCCAGCATTTT.

A word on this clone: Other DNA sequences in the sample encode the same CDR3. The CDR3 region is CASSVGVGTDTQYF. DNA of the CDR3: TGTGCCAGCAGCGTAGGGGTAGGCACAGATACGCAGTATTTT. V is TRBV9 and J is TRBJ2-3, with D hard to call. Between the trimmed V and J ends, which lost 0 bases and 1 base, there was a span of 6 bases. Germline CDR1 reads SGDLS; CDR2 reads YYNGEE. The CDR3 extends over 14 amino acids.

The V gene is TRBV5-4, the J gene TRBJ2-3; D gene unclear. Germline V lookup: CDR1 SGHNT, CDR2 YYREEE (reference sequence). This CDR3 contains 13 residues. The V end was cut by 0 bases, the J end by 5 bases, with 7 bases between. The CDR3 DNA sequence: TGTGCCAGCAGCTTGGGGGGAAAAGATACGCAGTATTTT. The encoded protein is CASSLGGKDTQYF.

Notes on this clone: One end of the junction fails to match germline, which may point to a read error. The CDR3 nucleotides read TGTGCTAGCAGCCCCAACCGGGACCCTACCGGGGAGCTGTTTTTT. It translates to CASSPNRDPTGELFF. The chain combines TRBV7-7 with TRBJ2-2; TRBD1 or TRBD2 may be the D gene (5 bases each). Germline assignment: CDR1 SSHAT and CDR2 FNYEAQ (reference sequence). The CDR3 covers 15 residues.

The V and J genes are TRBV28 and TRBJ2-3; 9 bases line up with TRBD2. CDR1 is MDHEN, CDR2 SYDVKM, per germline. CDR3 length: 15 amino acids. With 6 bases clipped from V and 0 bases from J, the junction kept 4 bases outside the gene matches. In DNA form, the CDR3 reads TGTGCCAGCAGCCTAGCGGGACAGAGCACAGATACGCAGTATTTT. This encodes CASSLAGQSTDTQYF. Variable domain in full (rest from reference TRBV28 and TRBJ2-3): DVKVTQSSRYLVKRTGEKVFLECVQDMDHENMFWYRQDPGLGLRLIYFSYDVKMKEKGDIPEGYSVSREKKERFSLILESASTNQTSMYLCASSLAGQSTDTQYFGPGTRLTVL.

The V call is TRBV27, the J call TRBJ2-7, with D possibly matching TRBD2 (6 bases). Germline V gene lookup returns CDR1 MNHEY and CDR2 SMNVEV (reference sequence). The CDR3 is made up of 15 amino acids. Between the trimmed V and J ends, which lost 2 bases and 3 bases, there was a span of 14 bases. CDR3 DNA: TGTGCCAGCAGTTTAGGGGGGATAGGGTACTACGAGCAGTACTTC. Residues: CASSLGGIGYYEQYF.

Note on this clone: One junction end does not reproduce the germline sequence, and a read error may be involved. The chain combines TRBV7-7 with TRBJ2-3, with TRBD1 matching over 9 bases. Germline V gives CDR1 SSHAT, CDR2 FNYEAQ (reference sequence). The CDR3 runs 15 residues. The CDR3 sequence: CASSSGQGSADTQYF. CDR3 DNA: TGTGCTAGCAGCTCGGGACAGGGTAGCGCAGATACGCAGTATTTT.

This rearrangement joins TRBV10-3 to TRBJ2-3; TRBD2 matches at 10 bases. The V and J ends lost 2 bases and 4 bases, in that order; junction bases with no gene match: 15. The germline V gene has CDR1 ENHRY and CDR2 SYGVKD. CDR3 size: 19 residues. The CDR3 bases are TGTGCCATCAGTGAGCGGGGAACGGCGCCTAGCGGGAGTCCAGATACGCAGTATTTT. Protein sequence: CAISERGTAPSGSPDTQYF.

The chain employs TRBV6-1 and TRBJ2-3; D possibly uses TRBD1 or TRBD2 (5 bases each). This CDR3 has 11 residues. The germline V and J ends were trimmed by 7 bases and 6 bases, with 8 bases remaining between them. Germline V CDR1 and CDR2: MNHNS, SASEGT. CDR3 amino acids: CASNEGDTQYF. As DNA, the CDR3 is TGTGCCAGCAACGAGGGGGATACGCAGTATTTT.

The chain uses TRBV7-9 and TRBJ2-7; 7 bases line up with TRBD1. The CDR3 extends over 14 amino acids. V gave up 5 bases and J gave up 4 bases; unmatched junction bases: 8. CDR1 and CDR2 from the germline V gene are SEHNR and FQNEAQ (reference sequence). CDR3 in DNA: TGTGCCAGCAGCCTGCGACAGGGTGCGTACGAGCAGTACTTC. This codes for CASSLRQGAYEQYF.

The sample holds a few counts of this clone. The chain has TRBV27 and TRBJ2-7, with 11 bases identical to TRBD1. After removal of 8 bases from V and 7 bases from J, the junction contained 13 bases not matched to a gene. Germline CDR1 is MNHEY and CDR2 is SMNVEV (reference sequence). This CDR3 contains 15 residues. The CDR3 DNA sequence: TGTGCCAGCTGGACAGGGGGCTTTTCGATCCGGGAGCAGTACTTC. Translated: CASWTGGFSIREQYF.

The genes are TRBV28 and TRBJ2-2, with D perhaps assigned TRBD1 or TRBD2 (6 bases each). Germline lookup yields CDR1 MDHEN and CDR2 SYDVKM. V lost 6 bases and J 6 bases, leaving 14 bases between the germline ends. The length of the CDR3 is 14 residues. DNA of the CDR3: TGTGCCAGCAGCTTGGGGGCGGGGTCCGGGGAGCTGTTTTTT. Protein: CASSLGAGSGELFF.

The V and J genes are TRBV28 and TRBJ1-4; 9 bases fit TRBD1. Losses at the gene ends were 6 bases for V and 7 bases for J; bases not matched to a gene: 9. The CDR3 has 15 amino acids. In germline, CDR1 is MDHEN, CDR2 SYDVKM. As DNA, the CDR3 is TGTGCCAGCAGAGACCCGGGACAGGGAAGTGAAAAACTGTTTTTT. Translating gives CASRDPGQGSEKLFF.

The V gene is TRBV5-1, the J gene TRBJ1-1, with 7 bases fitting TRBD1. V shed 2 bases and J 4 bases; nucleotides not matched to a gene: 8. This CDR3 spans 15 amino acids. The germline V gene encodes CDR1 SGHRS and CDR2 YFSETQ. Written as DNA, the CDR3 is TGCGCCAGCAGCTTTACAGGGGCGCGGGTCACTGAAGCTTTCTTT. It encodes CASSFTGARVTEAFF.

The chain has TRBV5-1 and TRBJ2-5; 7 nucleotides agree with TRBD2. CDR1 and CDR2 from the germline V gene are SGHRS and YFSETQ. V shed 6 bases and J 5 bases; nucleotides not matched to a gene: 7. This CDR3 region has 13 residues. The CDR3 DNA follows: TGCGCCAGCACGGGCGGGAGCCAGGAGACCCAGTACTTC. Translating it yields CASTGGSQETQYF.

V is TRBV28 and J is TRBJ2-1; 7 bases align to TRBD1. Trimming at V came to 6 bases and at J to 4 bases, leaving 6 bases not matched to a gene. The CDR3 covers 14 residues. Germline CDR1 is MDHEN and CDR2 is SYDVKM. The CDR3 coding sequence is TGTGCCAGCAGGGGACAGCAGAAATACAATGAGCAGTTCTTC. This sequence encodes CASRGQQKYNEQFF.

J is TRBJ1-2 and V is TRBV15; no firm D call. Trimming pared 3 bases from V and 6 bases from J, leaving 14 bases between. The germline V gene has CDR1 LNHNV and CDR2 YYDKDF (reference sequence). This CDR3 is built from 14 residues. The CDR3 sequence is CATSRATWADGYTF. CDR3 sequence (DNA): TGTGCCACCAGCAGGGCTACTTGGGCGGATGGCTACACCTTC.

The chain recombines TRBV28 with TRBJ1-2, with a tentative D call TRBD1 (6 bases). The CDR3 is made up of 15 amino acids. Trimming cost V 5 bases and J 0 bases, with 13 bases left between them. Germline values: CDR1 MDHEN, CDR2 SYDVKM. The CDR3 is CASSREGVSNYGYTF. CDR3 coding DNA: TGTGCCAGCAGTCGGGAGGGGGTCTCTAACTATGGCTACACCTTC.

The rearrangement links TRBV10-2 to TRBJ2-2; D call uncertain. Per the germline V gene, CDR1 is WSHSY and CDR2 is SAAADI. The ends were cut back, 7 bases at V and 0 bases at J, with 18 bases in the middle. The CDR3 runs to 17 residues. The CDR3: CASKGDRLGTNTGELFF. CDR3 DNA: TGCGCCAGCAAGGGTGACCGCTTAGGGACGAACACCGGGGAGCTGTTTTTT.

The chain couples TRBV9 to TRBJ2-7; D is unresolved. The V and J ends lost 4 bases and 2 bases respectively, with 16 bases between them. This CDR3 is built from 15 residues. Germline CDR1 reads SGDLS; CDR2 reads YYNGEE. CDR3 bases: TGTGCCAGCAGCTCCCGTATGGGCCCTGCCTACGAGCAGTACTTC. Translating it yields CASSSRMGPAYEQYF.